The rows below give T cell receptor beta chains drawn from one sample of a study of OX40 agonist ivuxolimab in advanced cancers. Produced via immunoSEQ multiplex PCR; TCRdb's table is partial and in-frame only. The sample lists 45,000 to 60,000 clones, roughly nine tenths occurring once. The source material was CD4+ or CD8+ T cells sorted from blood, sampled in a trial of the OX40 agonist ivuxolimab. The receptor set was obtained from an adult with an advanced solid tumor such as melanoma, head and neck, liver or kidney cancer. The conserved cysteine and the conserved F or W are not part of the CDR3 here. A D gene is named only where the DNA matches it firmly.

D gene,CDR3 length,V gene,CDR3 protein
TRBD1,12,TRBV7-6,ASSLLDRDTEAF
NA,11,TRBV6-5,ASSYNGFHGYT
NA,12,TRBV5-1,ASSFVGLDTEAF
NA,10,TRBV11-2,ASSLEATEAF
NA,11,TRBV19,ASSIDWFGEQY
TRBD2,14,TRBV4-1,ASSQEPLAGEDTQY
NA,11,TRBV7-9,ASSRDEVPEQF
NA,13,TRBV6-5,ASTAAIEPGNTIY
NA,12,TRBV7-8,ASSPVGSSYEQY
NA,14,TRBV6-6,ASRRRGAGDHTEAF
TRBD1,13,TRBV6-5,ASSSIQGAGNIQY
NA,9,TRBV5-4,AIQQDNEQF
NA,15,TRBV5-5,ASRFLGAIVLNTEAF
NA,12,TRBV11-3,ASSSRDRSYEQY
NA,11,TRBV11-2,ASSLQTSYEQY
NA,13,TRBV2,ASSTPGEGWETQY
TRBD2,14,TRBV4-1,ASSQVSGLAINEQF
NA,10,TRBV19,ASQPYTGELF
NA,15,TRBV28,ASSLSTAGNSNQPQH
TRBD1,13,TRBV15,ATSASGTVQETQY
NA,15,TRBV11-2,ASSLDLGRHHDYGYT
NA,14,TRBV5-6,ASSLEVGMGTDTQY
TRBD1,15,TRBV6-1,ASSEDGDRPWDTEAF
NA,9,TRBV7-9,ASSFGEKLF
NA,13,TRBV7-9,ASSLFGDSNTEAF
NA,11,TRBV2,ASSEEGITEAF
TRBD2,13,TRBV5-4,ASSLPGGPEETQY
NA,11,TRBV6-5,ASSPNLRAEAF
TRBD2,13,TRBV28,ASSFQLAGAETQY
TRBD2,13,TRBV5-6,ASSLEASGTETQY
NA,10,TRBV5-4,ASSTDWNEQF
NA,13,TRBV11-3,ASSLRPVEGYGYT
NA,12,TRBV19,ASSLDSWNTEAF
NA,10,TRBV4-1,ASSQGADGYT
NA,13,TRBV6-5,ASSYSRDSFHGYT
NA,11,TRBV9,ASKRANTGELF
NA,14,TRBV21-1,ASSKGKGTRDSPLH
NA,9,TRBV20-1,SAPNQAGMF
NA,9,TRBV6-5,ASSYGETQY
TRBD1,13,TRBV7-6,ASSRTGSSYNEQF
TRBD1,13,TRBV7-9,ASSLVTGGNNEQF
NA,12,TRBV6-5,ASRYLYGPNEQF
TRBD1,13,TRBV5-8,ASSSRDRGPTEAF
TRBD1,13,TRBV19,ASSTRDSRGTEAF
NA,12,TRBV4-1,ASSGERWNTEAF
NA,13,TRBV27,ASSSTAVPYNEQF
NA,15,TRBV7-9,ASSPPISSEEGNTIY
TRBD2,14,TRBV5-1,ASSLGLAGGTDTQY
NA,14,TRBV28,ASSRGLGYEYNEQF
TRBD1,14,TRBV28,ASRLTQGDPNYGYT
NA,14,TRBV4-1,ASSQDLTLSYNEQF
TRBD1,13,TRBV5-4,ASSPLTGGGYGYT
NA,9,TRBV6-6,ASIQGETQY
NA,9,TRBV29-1,SVEGMGGYT
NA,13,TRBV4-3,ASSQDGTSGNTIY
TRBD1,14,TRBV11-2,ASSLDSRGLVTEAF
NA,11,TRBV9,ASSAVDGDTQY
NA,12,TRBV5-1,ASSWRGGATEAF
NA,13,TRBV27,ASSLLGTYTGELF
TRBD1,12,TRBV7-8,ASSLSWTGNEQY